This TCR beta chain was identified during a study of T cells in Graves' hyperthyroidism and ophthalmopathy. Study conclusions and caveats: Before onset, by a median of around 6.1 months, the model predicted ophthalmopathy.

From germline, CDR1 is ENHRY and CDR2 SYGVKD. Trimming removed 3 bases from V and 4 bases from J, with 20 bases in between. This CDR3 is 17 amino acids long. Amplification yielded TCR beta CDR3 regions, with RNA transcripts as the source. First-round RT-PCR with HTBI primers amplified the TCR CDR3 region. In TCRdb, the multiplex PCR reads were re-called with MiXCR into one record per CDR3 protein. The data show more than 300,000 distinct CDR3 sequences, about 15% seen once. To note about this clonotype: Its specificity is unknown.

The rearrangement links TRBV10-3 to TRBJ2-3; a possible D gene is TRBD2 (5 bases). The receptor comes from a woman aged 55-70 years with Graves' hyperthyroidism. The sequencing sample was made of blood. The chain's CDR3 is CAISDESGRDSADTQYF. The DNA for the CDR3 is TGTGCCATCAGTGACGAGTCGGGCCGGGATAGCGCAGATACGCAGTATTTT.